The present T cell receptor (beta chain) was sequenced within a study of Graves' ophthalmopathy and Graves' hyperthyroidism. Other autoimmune diseases, uncontrolled infections, pregnancy or lactation ruled patients out of participation. PBMCs were isolated from an approximately 10 ml sample of fresh peripheral blood. Researchers took RNA transcripts and amplified TCR beta CDR3 regions from them. An initial RT-PCR round employing HTBI primers preceded a second-round multiplex PCR. TCRdb re-analysed the multiplex PCR reads in MiXCR, keeping a single row per CDR3 protein. The sample yields just over 600,000 distinct CDR3 sequences, 22% seen once. About this clonotype: What it recognizes is unknown. An end of the junction does not agree with germline; a read error may underlie this.

Study-wide findings and caveats: Most expanded thyroid clonotypes above 0.001 frequency also appeared in blood. It was with 65% to 71% sensitivity and around 72% specificity that the model predicted ophthalmopathy progression.

The CDR3 loop spans 12 amino acids. Germline V gene data show CDR1 as SGHRS and CDR2 as YFSETQ. The rearrangement links TRBV5-1 to TRBJ2-7, with D hard to call. Sequencing used peripheral blood. The TCR was taken from a woman younger than 30 with stable Graves' hyperthyroidism. Some clones in this sample may be carry-over from other donors' samples. CDR3 DNA: TGCGCCAGCAGCTCCAACACCTACAAGCAGTACTTC. It encodes CASSSNTYKQYF.